The 22 T cell receptor beta chains presented below share a single source sample, sequenced in a study of molecular identifiers for immune sequencing clone quantification. In TCRdb, the PCR reads were re-called with MiXCR into one record per CDR3 protein. The profile shows over 550,000 distinct CDR3 sequences, 25% of them singletons. The sequencing input was naive CD8+ T cells from blood, with Jurkat cell RNA spiked in. Subset indicated: FACS-sorted CD8+CD4-CCR7+CD45RA+ naive T cells. Receptor source: a human donor in good health. Some libraries in this study had Jurkat cell RNA spiked in.

V usage is TRBV3-1 and J usage is TRBJ1-2; D unclear. CDR1 LGHDT and CDR2 YNNKEL come from the germline V gene (reference sequence). This CDR3 is 14 amino acids long. V lost 0 bases and J 2 bases, leaving 7 bases between the germline ends. CDR3 nucleotides: TGTGCCAGCAGCCAAGAAAGCGGCAACTATGGCTACACCTTC. Its translation is CASSQESGNYGYTF.

The chain combines TRBV4-1 with TRBJ1-5; D ambiguous. TRBJ2-3 explains the end of the DNA better; the J call may be wrong. CDR1 MGHRA and CDR2 YSYEKL come from the germline V gene. This CDR3 is 15 amino acids long. The CDR3: CASSLASLSNQPQYF. The CDR3 DNA reads TGCGCCAGCAGCCTGGCGTCCCTTAGCAATCAGCCCCAGTATTTT.

This clonotype was counted only a few times. The DNA is omitted, as the CDR3 cannot be located on it reliably, and the CDR3 follows TCRdb's listing. The chain links TRBV6-5 to TRBJ2-3. The germline gives CDR1 MNHEY, CDR2 SVGAGI. The CDR3 is 14 residues long, counting both termini. The CDR3 is CASSSSTATDTQYF.

The rearrangement links TRBV3-1 to TRBJ2-1, with 11 bases aligning to TRBD2. Germline-derived CDR1 and CDR2 are LGHDT and YNNKEL (reference sequence). The V segment lost 6 bases and the J segment 5 bases; nucleotides outside the gene matches: 9. The CDR3 runs 16 residues. The CDR3 sequence: CASRPTSGGHNNEQFF. The CDR3 DNA sequence: TGTGCCAGCAGACCTACTAGCGGGGGCCACAACAATGAGCAGTTCTTC.

This clonotype was counted a few times. The chain combines TRBV7-9 with TRBJ2-1, with D tentatively TRBD1 (6 bases). V gave up 2 bases and J gave up 9 bases, with 17 bases separating them. CDR1 and CDR2 (germline): SEHNR, FQNEAQ (reference sequence). This CDR3 contains 15 residues. The CDR3, as DNA: TGTGCCAGCAGCTTACAGAGACCACAGGGATCTGAGCAGTTCTTC. This codes for CASSLQRPQGSEQFF.

The chain uses TRBV11-2 and TRBJ2-1, with D perhaps matching TRBD1 or TRBD2 (6 bases each). V lost 5 bases, J lost 10 bases, and 12 bases lay in between. CDR1 is SGHAT and CDR2 is FQNNGV in the germline V gene. CDR3 length: 12 residues. CDR3 nucleotide sequence: TGTGCCAGCAGCATAAGGGGGGAGGAGCAGTTCTTC. Amino acid sequence: CASSIRGEEQFF. Together with reference TRBV11-2 and TRBJ2-1, the CDR3 gives the full variable domain: EAGVAQSPRYKIIEKRQSVAFWCNPISGHATLYWYQQILGQGPKLLIQFQNNGVVDDSQLPKDRFSAERLKGVDSTLKIQPAKLEDSAVYLCASSIRGEEQFFGPGTRLTVL.

In the case of this clonotype: A much larger clone lies one base from this, so it may be a read error. This chain connects TRBV29-1 to TRBJ2-1; 10 bases fit TRBD1. The germline gives CDR1 SQVTM, CDR2 ANQGSEA. This CDR3 spans 14 amino acids. CDR3 coding DNA: TGCAGCGTTCTACCGGGACAGGGGATCGGTGAGCGGTTCTTC. Translated, it gives CSVLPGQGIGERFF.

The chain carries TRBV19 and TRBJ1-5, with a possible D match to TRBD1 (6 bases). The CDR3 consists of 13 residues. Trimming took 5 bases from V and 12 from J, leaving 17 bases between them. CDR1 is LNHDA and CDR2 is SQIVND in the germline V gene (reference sequence). This chain's CDR3 is CASSGGPTHGQHF. CDR3 in DNA: TGTGCCAGTAGTGGGGGCCCCACGCATGGCCAGCATTTT.

This clonotype was seen a few times. CDR3 in DNA: TGTGCCAGCAGTGAAGAAAGGGGGTCTCTCTATAATTCACCCCTCCACTTT. This translates into CASSEERGSLYNSPLHF. The chain links TRBV6-1 to TRBJ1-6; the D gene is possibly TRBD1 (6 bases). CDR1 is MNHNS, CDR2 SASEGT, per germline. The CDR3 is 17 residues long. Between the trimmed V and J ends, which lost 1 base and 3 bases, there was a span of 13 bases.

J is TRBJ1-1 and V is TRBV7-3, with D perhaps TRBD1 (5 bases). The CDR3 spans 18 residues. The V end lost 2 bases, the J end lost 0 bases, and 19 bases lay between the germline ends. Germline CDR1 is SGHTA and CDR2 is FQGTGA. In DNA, the CDR3 is TGTGCCAGCAGCTTATTCGGGCAGGGTGGCAATATGAACACTGAAGCTTTCTTT. Translating gives CASSLFGQGGNMNTEAFF.

CDR3 DNA: TGTGCCAGCAGCTTAGAGAGGGCTAGCGGGTCGAACACCGGGGAGCTGTTTTTT. It specifies CASSLERASGSNTGELFF. The J gene is TRBJ2-2, the V gene TRBV7-9, with 8 positions matching TRBD2. The CDR3 loop spans 18 amino acids. V trimming: 1 base; J trimming: 0 bases; junction bases outside the gene matches: 7. Per the germline V gene, CDR1 is SEHNR and CDR2 is FQNEAQ (reference sequence).

Details on this clonotype: A much larger clone lies one base from this, so it may be a read error. The chain has TRBV6-5 and TRBJ1-5; weak D call: TRBD1 (5 bases). The CDR3 has 13 amino acids. Germline CDR1 is MNHEY and CDR2 is SVGAGI. Trimming shortened V by 6 bases and J by 4 bases, and 10 bases separated the two germline ends. Here the CDR3 DNA reads TGTGCCAGCAGGTTCCAGGGAAATCAGCCCCAGCATTTT. Protein sequence: CASRFQGNQPQHF.

In its sample, this clonotype was seen many times. This chain uses TRBV12-3 or TRBV12-4 with TRBJ2-7, with 13 bases aligning to TRBD2. J lost 5 bases, V lost 5 bases, and 6 bases had no gene match. The CDR3 has 15 amino acids. CDR3 region: CASSEGLAGEDEQYF. CDR3 nucleotide sequence: TGTGCCAGCAGTGAAGGACTAGCGGGAGAGGACGAGCAGTACTTC.

About this clonotype: This clone may be a read error of a much larger clone one base away. The gene calls are TRBV7-2 and TRBJ2-3; no definite D call. Germline loops: CDR1 SGHTA, CDR2 FQGNSA. CDR3 length: 15 amino acids. The DNA for the CDR3 is TGTGCCAGCAGCTTATGGCCTCATGACACAGTTACGCAGTATTTT. It codes for CASSLWPHDTVTQYF.

Many counts were recorded for this clonotype. CDR3 sequence (DNA): TGTGCCAGCAGTGTAGGGCTAACTAATGAAAAACTGTTTTTT. This encodes CASSVGLTNEKLFF. V and J are TRBV27 and TRBJ1-4; D not certain. The CDR3 is 14 residues long. V dropped 5 bases and J dropped 1 base, with 8 bases sitting between them. CDR1 and CDR2 from the germline V gene are MNHEY and SMNVEV (reference sequence).

This clonotype was observed a few times. The V and J genes are TRBV25-1 and TRBJ1-5; D not resolved. The germline CDR1 and CDR2 sequences are MGHDK and SYGVNS. This CDR3 is built from 14 residues. Trimming shortened V by 1 base and J by 3 bases, and 7 bases separated the two germline ends. In DNA, the CDR3 is TGTGCCAGCAGTGAATCGGCAGCCAATCAGCCCCAGCATTTT. This codes for CASSESAANQPQHF. The whole variable domain, filled in from reference TRBV25-1 and TRBJ1-5, reads EADIYQTPRYLVIGTGKKITLECSQTMGHDKMYWYQQDPGMELHLIHYSYGVNSTEKGDLSSESTVSRIRTEHFPLTLESARPSHTSQYLCASSESAANQPQHFGDGTRLSIL.

This clonotype was seen at least ten times. The chain recombines TRBV30 with TRBJ2-7, with D unresolved. Trimming pared 5 bases from V and 3 bases from J, leaving 14 bases between. CDR1 is GTSNPN and CDR2 is SVGIG in the germline V gene (reference sequence). This CDR3 contains 13 residues. CDR3 amino acids: CAWDEARVYEQYF. Written as DNA, the CDR3 is TGTGCCTGGGATGAAGCTAGGGTCTACGAGCAGTACTTC.

The CDR3 is CASSSYATGNEQFF. The DNA of the CDR3 is TGTGCCAGCAGTTCGTACGCCACTGGGAATGAGCAGTTCTTC. V usage is TRBV28 and J usage is TRBJ2-1; no clear D. Looked up from germline, CDR1 is MDHEN and CDR2 is SYDVKM. This CDR3 comprises 14 residues. The germline V and J ends were trimmed by 4 bases and 7 bases, with 14 bases remaining between them.

This clonotype was seen a few times. J is TRBJ2-7 and V is TRBV21-1; TRBD1 is taken as the D call from the table, unchecked against the DNA. TRBV21-1 is a known pseudogene. The CDR3 spans 17 residues. Written as DNA, the CDR3 is TGTGCCAGCAGCAAAGGCCCCCACCCACGAAGGGACTACGAGCAGTACTTC. Its protein is CASSKGPHPRRDYEQYF.

This clonotype was recorded at least ten times. V usage is TRBV7-9 and J usage is TRBJ2-3; D gene uncertain. CDR1 is SEHNR, CDR2 FQNEAQ, per germline (reference sequence). The CDR3 is made up of 14 amino acids. V lost 0 bases and J 4 bases, leaving 8 bases between the germline ends. In DNA form, the CDR3 reads TGTGCCAGCAGCTTAGCGTGGGGTCCAGATACGCAGTATTTT. This encodes CASSLAWGPDTQYF.

Worth noting for this clonotype: This may be a read error, as it is one base from a much larger clone. The CDR3 loop reads CASRRDTDYTEAFF. In DNA form, the CDR3 reads TGCGCCAGCAGGCGGGACACGGACTACACTGAAGCTTTCTTT. The rearrangement uses TRBV4-1 and TRBJ1-1, with D perhaps matching TRBD1 (6 bases). The germline V gene encodes CDR1 MGHRA and CDR2 YSYEKL. The CDR3 has 14 amino acids. V lost 6 bases to trimming and J lost 3 bases, with 14 bases between them.

The V call is TRBV3-1, the J call TRBJ2-5; the match to TRBD1 covers 12 bases. Germline V lookup: CDR1 LGHDT, CDR2 YNNKEL (reference sequence). CDR3 length: 16 residues. V was pared by 10 bases and J by 9 bases, with 18 bases of the junction left unmatched. The CDR3 coding sequence is TGTGCCATCTCGAGGAATCAGGGACAGGGGGCTGAGCCCCAGTACTTC. Translation: CAISRNQGQGAEPQYF.